This T cell receptor (beta chain) emerged from a study of siplizumab effects on memory and regulatory T cells (dated by TCRdb to about 2019). About the investigation overall: The study examined how the anti-CD2 antibody siplizumab affects alloreactive T-cell subsets in allogeneic mixed lymphocyte reactions built from human PBMCs.

Overall study results and their limits: Unstimulated naive T cells appeared more diverse than memory T cells, and naive cells seemed to contribute substantially to the alloresponse. Roughly 80-97% of proliferating CD4+ or CD8+ clones could not be assigned a naive or memory phenotype. No functional confirmation was obtained for the suppressive function of proliferating Tregs from siplizumab cultures. Sequences below about 10^-5 frequency were poorly captured, so only a minor fraction of alloreactive clones could be mapped to unstimulated subsets. Among mappable alloreactive CD4+ clones, an average Treg-derived fraction of about 69% was observed with siplizumab, compared with approximately 26% in control reactions. The cumulative frequency of alloreactive sequences that could be traced back to unstimulated CD4+ memory T cells was significantly reduced by siplizumab.

Of note for this clone: The antigen it binds to is not known. No base quality values were provided; no much bigger clone lies one nucleotide off.

The library was prepared using the immunoSEQ multiplex PCR assay. The deep sequencing platform assayed around 95,000 TCR templates per sample. Genomic DNA extracted from sorted T cells was used for TCRbeta CDR3 sequencing. In the paper's pipeline: The R programming language was used for clonal analysis of TCRbeta CDR3 data. Alloreactive CD4+ and CD8+ clones were identified by comparing unstimulated samples to CFSE-low samples taken after the reaction. Alloreactive CD4+ clones were assigned to regulatory or non-regulatory origin by matching sequences to sorted unstimulated Treg and non-Treg repertoires. Drawn from immuneACCESS, this table holds only the in-frame rearrangements with V and J called that TCRdb kept. Clones are partly lost; checked studies trace under half to an unresolved V gene and leave the rest unexplained. Clonal size and the V and J genes are those of that table, whereas D and trimming came from the DNA. This sample is represented by about 97,000 clones; 80% to 95% of them were singletons. The ten largest clones represent about 12% of the sample.

Sorted unstimulated T cells, along with proliferating T cells recovered from mixed lymphocyte reactions, underwent TCRbeta CDR3 sequencing. Fresh whole blood from approximately 9 HLA-typed healthy donors was used to isolate PBMCs. To map where alloreactive clones came from, CD4+ non-regulatory T cells in the unstimulated state were FACS-sorted. CDR1 and CDR2, looked up from the germline V gene, are SGHTA and FQGTGA. V and J lose 2 bases and 8 bases, and a span of 10 bases separates them. The CDR3 goes from the cysteine to the phenylalanine over 13 residues. CDR3 DNA only is kept here, 39 bases in frame from base 1.

The chain uses TRBV7-3 and TRBJ2-4, with a tentative D gene TRBD2 over 5 matching bases. Sequenced: non-Treg CD4+ T cells sorted from blood. Explained via the paper, the cell subset or site label denotes: FACS-sorted unstimulated CD4+ non-regulatory T cells. The origin of this receptor is a human donor in good health. The DNA is as follows: TGTGCCAGCAGCTTAGACTACTCTTACATTCAGTACTTC. The resulting protein is CASSLDYSYIQYF. Full variable domain (CDR3 extended with the reference TRBV7-3 and TRBJ2-4 proteins): GAGVSQTPSNKVTEKGKYVELRCDPISGHTALYWYRQSLGQGPEFLIYFQGTGAADDSGLPNDRFFAVRPEGSVSTLKIQRTERGDSAVYLCASSLDYSYIQYFGAGTRLSVL.